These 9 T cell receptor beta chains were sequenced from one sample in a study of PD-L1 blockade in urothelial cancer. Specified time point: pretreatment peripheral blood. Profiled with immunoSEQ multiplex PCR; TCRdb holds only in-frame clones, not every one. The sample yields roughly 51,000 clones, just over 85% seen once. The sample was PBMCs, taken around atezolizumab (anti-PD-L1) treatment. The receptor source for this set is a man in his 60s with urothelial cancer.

The CDR3 protein is CASSFSEVTQYF. DNA of the CDR3: TGTGCCAGCAGCTTTAGTGAGGTGACCCAGTACTTC. The genes are TRBV11-2 and TRBJ2-5; D is unclear. The germline V and J ends were trimmed by 3 bases and 7 bases, with 9 bases remaining between them. CDR1 is SGHAT and CDR2 is FQNNGV in the germline V gene. The CDR3 has 12 residues.

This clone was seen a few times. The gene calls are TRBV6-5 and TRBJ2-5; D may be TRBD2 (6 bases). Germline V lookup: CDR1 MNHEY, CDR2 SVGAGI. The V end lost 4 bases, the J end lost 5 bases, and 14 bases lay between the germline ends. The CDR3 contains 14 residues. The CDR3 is CASSLSWGEETQYF. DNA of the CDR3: TGTGCCAGCAGTTTATCCTGGGGGGAGGAGACCCAGTACTTC.

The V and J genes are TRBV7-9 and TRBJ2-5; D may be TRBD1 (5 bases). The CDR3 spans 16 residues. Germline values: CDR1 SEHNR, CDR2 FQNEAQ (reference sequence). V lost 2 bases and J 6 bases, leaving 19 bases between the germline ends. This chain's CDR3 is CASSLTEAGRVQTQYF. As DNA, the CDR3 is TGTGCCAGCAGCTTAACCGAGGCAGGGCGAGTGCAGACCCAGTACTTC.

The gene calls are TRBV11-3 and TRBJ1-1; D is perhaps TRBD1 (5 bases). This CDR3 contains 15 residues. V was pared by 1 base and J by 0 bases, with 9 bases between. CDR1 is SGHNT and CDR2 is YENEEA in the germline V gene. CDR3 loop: CASSLGRVVNTEAFF. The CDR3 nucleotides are TGTGCCAGCAGCTTAGGCAGGGTGGTGAACACTGAAGCTTTCTTT.

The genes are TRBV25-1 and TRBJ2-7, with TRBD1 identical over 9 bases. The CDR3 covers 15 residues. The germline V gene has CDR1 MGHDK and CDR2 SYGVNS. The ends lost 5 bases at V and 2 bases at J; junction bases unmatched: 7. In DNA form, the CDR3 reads TGTGCCAGCAGTTCCTACCGGGACAGGGCCTACGAGCAGTACTTC. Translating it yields CASSSYRDRAYEQYF.

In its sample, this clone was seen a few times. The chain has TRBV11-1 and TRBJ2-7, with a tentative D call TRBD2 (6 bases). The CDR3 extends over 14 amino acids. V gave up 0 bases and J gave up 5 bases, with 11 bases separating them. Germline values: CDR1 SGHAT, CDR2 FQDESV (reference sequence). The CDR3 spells CASSLAGGAHEQYF. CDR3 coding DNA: TGTGCCAGCAGCTTAGCCGGGGGAGCCCACGAGCAGTACTTC.

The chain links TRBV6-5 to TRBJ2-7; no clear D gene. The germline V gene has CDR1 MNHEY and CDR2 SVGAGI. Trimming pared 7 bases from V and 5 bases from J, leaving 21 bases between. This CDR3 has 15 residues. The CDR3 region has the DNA TGTGCCAGCATACCCCGCTCCGGCGGCATCAACGAGCAGTACTTC. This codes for CASIPRSGGINEQYF.

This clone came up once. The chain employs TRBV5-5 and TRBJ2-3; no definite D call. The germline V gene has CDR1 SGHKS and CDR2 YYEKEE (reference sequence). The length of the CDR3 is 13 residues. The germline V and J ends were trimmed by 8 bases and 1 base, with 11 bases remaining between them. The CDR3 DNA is TGTGCCAGTGATCGGCTAGGCACAGATACGCAGTATTTT. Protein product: CASDRLGTDTQYF.

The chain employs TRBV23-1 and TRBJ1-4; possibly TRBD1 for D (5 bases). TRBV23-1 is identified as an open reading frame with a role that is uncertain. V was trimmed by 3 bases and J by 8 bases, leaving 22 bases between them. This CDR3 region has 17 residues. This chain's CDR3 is CASSHHPLAGLREKLFF. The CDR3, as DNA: TGCGCCAGCAGTCACCACCCGTTAGCAGGGCTACGAGAAAAACTGTTTTTT.